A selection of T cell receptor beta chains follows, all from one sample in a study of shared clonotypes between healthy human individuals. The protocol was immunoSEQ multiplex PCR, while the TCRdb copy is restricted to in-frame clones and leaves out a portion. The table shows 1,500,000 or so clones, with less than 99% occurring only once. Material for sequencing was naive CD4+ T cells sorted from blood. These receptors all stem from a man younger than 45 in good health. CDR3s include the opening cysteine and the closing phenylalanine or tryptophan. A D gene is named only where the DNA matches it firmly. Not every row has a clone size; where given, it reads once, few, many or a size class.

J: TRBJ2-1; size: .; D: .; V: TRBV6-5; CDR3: CASSYSRGGEQFF; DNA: TGTGCCAGCAGTTACTCGAGGGGAGGTGAGCAGTTCTTC
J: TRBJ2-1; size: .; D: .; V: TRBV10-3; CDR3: CAIADTAYNEQFF; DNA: TGTGCCATCGCTGACACAGCCTACAATGAGCAGTTCTTC
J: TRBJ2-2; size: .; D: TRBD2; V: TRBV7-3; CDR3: CASSLIAGGRVSNGELFF; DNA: TGTGCCAGCAGCTTAATAGCTGGCGGGAGGGTCTCTAACGGGGAGCTGTTTTTT
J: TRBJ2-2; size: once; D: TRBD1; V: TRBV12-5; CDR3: CASGFGTGVGELFF; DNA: TGTGCTAGTGGTTTCGGGACAGGGGTCGGGGAGCTGTTTTTT
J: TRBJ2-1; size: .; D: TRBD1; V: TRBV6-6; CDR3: CASSQGQVRSYNEQFF; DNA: TGTGCCAGCAGCCAGGGACAGGTTAGGTCCTACAATGAGCAGTTCTTC
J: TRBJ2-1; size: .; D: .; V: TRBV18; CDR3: CASSPPSGILNEQFF; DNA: TGTGCCAGCTCACCACCGAGCGGTATCTTGAATGAGCAGTTCTTC
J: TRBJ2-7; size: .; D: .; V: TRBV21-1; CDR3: CASSTSPGLVRYEQYF; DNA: TGTGCCAGCAGCACCTCTCCGGGACTAGTGCGATACGAGCAGTACTTC
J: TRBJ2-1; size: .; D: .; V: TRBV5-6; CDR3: CASSPLSSYNEQFF; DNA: TGTGCCAGCAGCCCCCTCAGCAGCTACAATGAGCAGTTCTTC
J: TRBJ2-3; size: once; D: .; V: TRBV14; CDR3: CASSQDLLETGTQYF; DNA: TGTGCCAGCAGCCAAGATTTACTAGAGACGGGTACGCAGTATTTT
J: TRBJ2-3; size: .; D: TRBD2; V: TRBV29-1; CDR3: CSVELAGSTQYF; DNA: TGCAGCGTTGAACTAGCGGGATCTACGCAGTATTTT
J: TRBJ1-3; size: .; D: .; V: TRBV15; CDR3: CATSRGGTTYPAGNTIYF; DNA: TGTGCCACCAGCAGGGGTGGTACGACATACCCGGCTGGAAACACCATATATTTT
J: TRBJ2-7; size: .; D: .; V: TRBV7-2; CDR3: CASSPQAPYEQYF; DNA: TGTGCCAGCAGCCCCCAGGCTCCCTACGAGCAGTACTTC
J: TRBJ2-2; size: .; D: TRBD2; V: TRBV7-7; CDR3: CASSQGLAENTGELFF; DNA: TGTGCTAGCAGTCAGGGACTAGCGGAGAACACCGGGGAGCTGTTTTTT
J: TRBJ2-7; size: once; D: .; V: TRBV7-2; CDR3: CASSSDGAYEQYF; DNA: TGTGCCAGCAGCTCGGACGGAGCCTACGAGCAGTACTTC
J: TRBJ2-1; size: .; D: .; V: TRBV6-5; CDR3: CASKSVSVGGQFF; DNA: TGTGCCAGCAAGTCCGTTAGCGTGGGAGGGCAGTTCTTC
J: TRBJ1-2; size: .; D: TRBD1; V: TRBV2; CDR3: CASREDLTRGGYTF; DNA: TGTGCCAGCAGAGAAGACCTAACCAGGGGGGGCTACACCTTC
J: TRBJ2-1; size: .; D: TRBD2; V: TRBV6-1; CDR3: CASRETSGGHNEQFF; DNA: TGTGCCAGCAGGGAGACTAGCGGGGGACACAATGAGCAGTTCTTC
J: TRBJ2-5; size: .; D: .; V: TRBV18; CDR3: CASSPSQQQGTQYF; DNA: TGTGCCAGCTCACCATCCCAGCAGCAAGGGACCCAGTACTTC
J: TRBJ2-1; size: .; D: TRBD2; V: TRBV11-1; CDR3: CASSLAVGRGGEQFF; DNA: TGTGCCAGCAGCTTAGCAGTGGGGCGGGGAGGGGAGCAGTTCTTC
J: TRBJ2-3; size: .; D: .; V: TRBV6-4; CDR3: CASSRGIKNTDTQYF; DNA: TGTGCCAGCAGTCGAGGAATTAAAAACACAGATACGCAGTATTTT
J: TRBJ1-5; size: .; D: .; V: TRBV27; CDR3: CASSERIGGGNQPQHF; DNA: TGTGCCAGCAGCGAGCGCATCGGAGGAGGCAATCAGCCCCAGCATTTT
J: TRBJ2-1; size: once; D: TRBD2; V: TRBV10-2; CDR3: CASTRLAPYNEQFF; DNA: TGCGCCAGCACCCGACTAGCGCCATACAATGAGCAGTTCTTC
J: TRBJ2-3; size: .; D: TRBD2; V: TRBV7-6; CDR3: CASSNRLAGFGTDTQYF; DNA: TGTGCCAGCAGCAATCGACTAGCGGGATTCGGCACAGATACGCAGTATTTT
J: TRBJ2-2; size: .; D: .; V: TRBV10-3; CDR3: CAITKGPIGELFF; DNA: TGTGCCATCACCAAGGGGCCTATCGGGGAGCTGTTTTTT
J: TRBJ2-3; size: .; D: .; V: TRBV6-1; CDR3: CASSETGRDTQYF; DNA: TGTGCCAGCAGTGAAACCGGCAGAGATACGCAGTATTTT
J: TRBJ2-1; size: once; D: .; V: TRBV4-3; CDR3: CASSQDKIDGSEQFF; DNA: TGCGCCAGCAGCCAAGATAAAATTGACGGGAGTGAGCAGTTCTTC
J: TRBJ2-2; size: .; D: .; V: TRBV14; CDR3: CASSPLKDPSELFF; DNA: TGTGCCAGCAGCCCTCTAAAGGACCCCTCGGAGCTGTTTTTT
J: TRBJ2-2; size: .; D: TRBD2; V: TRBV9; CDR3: CASSVLAANTGELFF; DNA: TGTGCCAGCAGCGTACTAGCGGCGAACACCGGGGAGCTGTTTTTT
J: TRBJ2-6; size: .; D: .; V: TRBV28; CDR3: CASSFSGANVLTF; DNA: TGTGCCAGCAGTTTTTCTGGGGCCAACGTCCTGACTTTC
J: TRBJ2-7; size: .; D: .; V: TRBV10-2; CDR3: CASSVASGQYF; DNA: TGCGCCAGCAGTGTGGCATCCGGGCAGTACTTC
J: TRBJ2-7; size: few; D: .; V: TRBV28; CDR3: CASSSDRYEQYF; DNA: TGTGCCAGCAGTTCCGACAGATACGAGCAGTACTTC
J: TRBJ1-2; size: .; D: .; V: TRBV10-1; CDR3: CASSAATDYGYTF; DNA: TGCGCCAGCAGTGCAGCGACAGATTATGGCTACACCTTC
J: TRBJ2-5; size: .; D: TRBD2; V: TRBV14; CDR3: CASSQGLGKETQYF; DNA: TGTGCCAGCAGCCAGGGACTAGGAAAGGAGACCCAGTACTTC
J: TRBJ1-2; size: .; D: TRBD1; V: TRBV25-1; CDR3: CASGDRAYGYTF; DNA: TGTGCCAGCGGGGACAGGGCCTATGGCTACACCTTC
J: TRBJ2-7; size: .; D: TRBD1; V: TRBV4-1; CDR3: CASSQERDSGQVHEQYF; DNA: TGCGCCAGCAGCCAAGAAAGGGACTCGGGACAGGTACACGAGCAGTACTTC
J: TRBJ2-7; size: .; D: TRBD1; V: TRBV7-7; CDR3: CASSQDRGDEQYF; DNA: TGTGCCAGCAGCCAGGACAGGGGGGACGAGCAGTACTTC
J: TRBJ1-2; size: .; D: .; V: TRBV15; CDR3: CATSRGGGNGYTF; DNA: TGTGCCACCAGCAGAGGTGGAGGGAACGGCTACACCTTC
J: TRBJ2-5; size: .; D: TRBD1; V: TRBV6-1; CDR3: CASRETGEETQYF; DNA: TGTGCCAGCAGGGAGACAGGGGAAGAGACCCAGTACTTC
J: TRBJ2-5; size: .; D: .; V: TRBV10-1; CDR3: CASSEGGTQETQYF; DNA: TGCGCCAGCAGTGAGGGGGGCACCCAAGAGACCCAGTACTTC
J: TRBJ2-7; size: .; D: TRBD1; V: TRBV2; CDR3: CASSEAPQGAVSYEQYF; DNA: TGTGCCAGCAGTGAAGCGCCCCAGGGGGCCGTATCCTACGAGCAGTACTTC
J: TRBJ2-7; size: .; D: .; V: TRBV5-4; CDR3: CASSLPGRYEQYF; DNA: TGTGCCAGCAGCTTGCCCGGGCGGTACGAGCAGTACTTC
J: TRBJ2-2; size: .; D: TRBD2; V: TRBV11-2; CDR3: CASSRRTSGGSGELFF; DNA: TGTGCCAGCAGCCGGCGGACTAGCGGGGGATCCGGGGAGCTGTTTTTT
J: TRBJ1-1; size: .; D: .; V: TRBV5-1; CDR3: CASSLEGQLNTEAFF; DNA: TGCGCCAGCAGCTTGGAAGGCCAACTGAACACTGAAGCTTTCTTT
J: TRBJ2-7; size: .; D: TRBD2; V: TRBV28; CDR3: CASSKLAGDFYRTYEQYF; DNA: TGTGCCAGCAGTAAATTAGCGGGAGATTTTTACAGAACCTACGAGCAGTACTTC
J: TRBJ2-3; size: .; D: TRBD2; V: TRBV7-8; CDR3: CASSLIRGVAGATDTQYF; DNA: TGTGCCAGCAGCTTAATCCGGGGGGTAGCGGGAGCCACAGATACGCAGTATTTT
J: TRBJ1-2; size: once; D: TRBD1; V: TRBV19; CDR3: CASSIRTGPNNYGYTF; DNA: TGTGCCAGTAGTATCCGGACAGGTCCCAATAACTATGGCTACACCTTC
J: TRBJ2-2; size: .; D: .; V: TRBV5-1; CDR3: CASSLGRGLNTGELFF; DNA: TGCGCCAGCAGCTTGGGCAGGGGTCTGAACACCGGGGAGCTGTTTTTT
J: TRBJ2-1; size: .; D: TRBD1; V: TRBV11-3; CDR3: CASSKPGTDYDEQFF; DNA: TGTGCCAGCAGCAAACCCGGGACAGATTACGATGAGCAGTTCTTC
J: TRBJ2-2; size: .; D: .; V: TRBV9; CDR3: CASSVVSNTGELFF; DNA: TGTGCCAGCAGCGTAGTATCGAACACCGGGGAGCTGTTTTTT
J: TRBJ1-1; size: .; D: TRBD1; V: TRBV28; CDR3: CASSADRGTEAFF; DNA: TGTGCCAGCAGTGCGGACAGGGGCACTGAAGCTTTCTTT
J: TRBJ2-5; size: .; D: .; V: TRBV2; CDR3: CASSEIEETQYF; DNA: TGTGCCAGCAGTGAAATCGAAGAGACCCAGTACTTC
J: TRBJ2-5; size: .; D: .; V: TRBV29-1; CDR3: CSVLFLETQYF; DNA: TGCAGCGTTCTCTTTTTGGAGACCCAGTACTTC
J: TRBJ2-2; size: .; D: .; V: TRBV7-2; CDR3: CASSLGVSGELFF; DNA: TGTGCCAGCAGTTTAGGTGTGTCCGGGGAGCTGTTTTTT